The sequence of this T cell receptor (beta chain) was determined in a study of T cell changes during pregnancy in multiple sclerosis. The data were produced by immunoSEQ multiplex PCR, yet TCRdb's version contains in-frame clones alone and is incomplete. The data contain fewer than 13,000 clones, approximately 90% of them singletons. In germline, CDR1 is MGHRA, CDR2 YSYEKL. The CDR3 runs to 14 residues. The junction had 7 bases not matched to a gene; V was cut back by 3 bases and J by 10 bases. The sequencing here drew on CD8+ T cells from peripheral blood mononuclear cells, taken in the first trimester of pregnancy. The receptor's source is a female donor in good health, enrolled as a control in a pregnancy study. The rearrangement joins TRBV4-1 to TRBJ2-1; 9 nucleotides match TRBD1. The CDR3 protein is CASSHAEGTGEQFF. The CDR3, as DNA: TGCGCCAGCAGCCATGCCGAGGGGACAGGGGAGCAGTTCTTC.